Below, 5 T cell receptor beta chains from the same sample are listed, as sequenced in a study of CD8 T cells in Susac syndrome. With random hexamers, reverse transcription was performed on about 0.5 to 1 ug of RNA. One entry per CDR3 protein results from TCRdb running MiXCR on the immunoSEQ multiplex PCR reads. In the table there are under 200,000 distinct CDR3 sequences, 90% to 95% of which are singletons. Input material: CD4+ T cells from PBMCs. These receptors all come from a human donor in good health.

This clonotype was detected once. The chain is built from TRBV25-1 and TRBJ1-1, with TRBD1 matching 8 bases. The V gene end was trimmed by 4 bases and the J gene end by 10 bases; junction bases not matched to a gene: 8. The CDR3 runs 13 residues. Looked up from germline, CDR1 is MGHDK and CDR2 is SYGVNS. CDR3 sequence: CASSGQGFSGAFF. The DNA of the CDR3 is TGTGCCAGCAGTGGACAGGGGTTCTCGGGAGCTTTCTTT.

The genes are TRBV21-1 and TRBJ1-5. TRBV21-1 is a pseudogene locus. This CDR3 comprises 19 residues. CDR3: CASSKRRGRRTNSNQPQHF. CDR3 nucleotides: TGTGCCAGCAGCAAAAGGCGGGGAAGGAGGACTAATAGCAATCAGCCCCAGCATTTT.

The genes are TRBV29-1 and TRBJ2-5; TRBD1 matches 8 bases. The germline CDR1 and CDR2 sequences are SQVTM and ANQGSEA. Trimming removed 0 bases from V and 12 bases from J; junction bases left unmatched: 3. This CDR3 is 11 amino acids long. CDR3 in DNA: TGCAGCGTTGAAGAAGGACAGGGCAAGTACTTC. Its translation: CSVEEGQGKYF.

The chain combines TRBV7-2 with TRBJ1-6; tentative D call: TRBD1 (5 bases). From germline, CDR1 is SGHTA and CDR2 FQGNSA. V lost 5 bases to trimming and J lost 8 bases, with 10 bases between them. The CDR3 covers 13 residues. CDR3 bases: TGTGCCAGCAGCCCCGGGACCGATTCACCCCTCCACTTT. Translating gives CASSPGTDSPLHF. Drawing the rest from reference TRBV7-2 and TRBJ1-6, the complete variable domain is GAGVSQSPSNKVTEKGKDVELRCDPISGHTALYWYRQSLGQGLEFLIYFQGNSAPDKSGLPSDRFSAERTGGSVSTLTIQRTQQEDSAVYLCASSPGTDSPLHFGNGTRLTVT.

The chain uses TRBV27 and TRBJ2-3; 7 nucleotides agree with TRBD2. Germline loops: CDR1 MNHEY, CDR2 SMNVEV (reference sequence). The CDR3 contains 17 residues. Trimming cost V 3 bases and J 0 bases; bases outside gene matches: 9. As DNA, the CDR3 is TGTGCCAGCAGTTTCGCCCCTGGGGGGGTTAGCACAGATACGCAGTATTTT. Protein product: CASSFAPGGVSTDTQYF.